These T cell receptor beta chains were read from a single sample in a study of tumor and adjacent non-tumor tissue in lung cancer. MiXCR, run by TCRdb on the multiplex PCR reads, gives a single entry per CDR3 protein. The sample contains around 57,000 distinct CDR3 sequences, about 56% of which appear only once. Sequencing was performed on distant non-tumor lung tissue. These receptors came from a man between 65 and 79 years old with non-small cell lung cancer. CDR3s include the opening cysteine and the closing phenylalanine or tryptophan. The order of the fields is D gene, clone size, J gene, V gene, CDR3 DNA, CDR3 protein. D genes are given only for firm matches. Clone size, where shown, is once, few, many, or a class for clones that have expanded.

>.|.|TRBJ2-3|TRBV11-2
TGTGCCGGCAGCTCCGGGACTCTCGCAGATACGCAGTATTTT
CAGSSGTLADTQYF
>.|few|TRBJ2-5|TRBV28
TGTGCCAGCAGTTTCTTAGCGACGGGGCAGGAGACCCAGTACTTC
CASSFLATGQETQYF
>TRBD2|many|TRBJ2-5|TRBV10-3
TGTGCCATTCGGACTAGCGGGGGGGAAGAGACCCAGTACTTC
CAIRTSGGEETQYF
>.|.|TRBJ2-5|TRBV7-9
TGTGCCAGCAGCTTGGGGGGAGACAGTTACCAGTACTTC
CASSLGGDSYQYF
>.|.|TRBJ2-1|TRBV20-1
TGCAGTGCCCCCGAGCCAGGGGATCACTACAATGAGCAGTTCTTC
CSAPEPGDHYNEQFF
>.|.|TRBJ2-1|TRBV4-1
TGCGGCAACAGCCAAGAGGCATTGCAGGGGCCTCAGGGCGAGCAGTTCTTC
CGNSQEALQGPQGEQFF
>.|.|TRBJ2-3|TRBV6-5
TGTGTCAGCAGTTACTCAGGGTTAGCACAGTATTTT
CVSSYSGLAQYF
>.|.|TRBJ2-1|TRBV11-1
TGTGCCAGCACCACTAGGCAGTTGGCTAGCGTGAGAAGGAATGAGCAGTTCTTC
CASTTRQLASVRRNEQFF
>.|.|TRBJ2-3|TRBV4-1
TGCGCCAGCAGCCAACAACGGGGAGACGGGGCCACAGATACGCGGTATTTT
CASSQQRGDGATDTRYF
>TRBD1|.|TRBJ1-1|TRBV20-1
TGCAGCGCTAGAGTCCCCGGGACAGTCTTCTCAGCTTTCTTT
CSARVPGTVFSAFF
>TRBD2|many|TRBJ2-1|TRBV6-5
TGTGCCAGCAGTACACTAGCGGGGGCTTTGAATGAGCAGTTCTTC
CASSTLAGALNEQFF
>TRBD2|medium-sized|TRBJ2-4|TRBV11-2
TGTGCCAGCAGCACGGGACTAGCGTTGCACTTC
CASSTGLALHF
>.|few|TRBJ1-1|TRBV21-1
TGTGCCAGCAGCAAAGATTTAGGCCCTCTTGAAGCTTTCTTT
CASSKDLGPLEAFF
>TRBD2|.|TRBJ2-7|TRBV12-3/TRBV12-4
TGTGCCAGCAGTTTATCTGGGGGGGGGTATGACCAGTACTTC
CASSLSGGGYDQYF
>TRBD2|.|TRBJ2-7|TRBV11-2
TGTGCCAGCAGCCTCCGGGGGGGAAACTACGAACAGAACTTC
CASSLRGGNYEQNF
>.|.|TRBJ1-5|TRBV24-1
TGTGCTACCAGGACGGGGGATCAGCCCCAGCATTTT
CATRTGDQPQHF
>.|.|TRBJ2-3|TRBV11-2
TGTGCCAGCAGCTCCGGAATTCTTGCAGATGCGCAGTATTTT
CASSSGILADAQYF
>TRBD1|many|TRBJ2-5|TRBV6-5
TGTGCCAGCAAGGCGACAGGGGGTGGGGAGACCCAGTACTTC
CASKATGGGETQYF
>TRBD2|.|TRBJ2-1|TRBV4-1
TGCGCCAGCAACCAAGATAGGGCGGGAGGGCCGGGTAATGAGCAGTTCTTC
CASNQDRAGGPGNEQFF
>.|once|TRBJ2-2|TRBV21-1
TGTGCCTGCAGACTCACCGGGGAGCTGTTTTTT
CACRLTGELFF
>TRBD2|.|TRBJ2-1|TRBV12-5
TGTGCTAGTGGTTTGGCGTCCTCCGGGACTAGCGGCTACAATGAGCAGTTCTTC
CASGLASSGTSGYNEQFF
>.|many|TRBJ1-3|TRBV30
TGTGCCTGGAGTGGATACGCTGGAAACACCATATATTTT
CAWSGYAGNTIYF
>.|.|TRBJ2-6|TRBV11-2
TGTGCCAGCAGCTTGGCGTTTAGCTCCGGGGCCAACGTCCTGACTTTC
CASSLAFSSGANVLTF
>.|few|TRBJ2-1|TRBV5-6
TGTGCCAGCAGCTTTCGAGGGAGCTCCTACAATGAGCAGTTCTTC
CASSFRGSSYNEQFF
>.|.|TRBJ1-2|TRBV10-3
TGTGCCATCAGTGAGATGGGAGGGGGAGATGGCTACACCTTC
CAISEMGGGDGYTF